This TCR beta chain was retrieved from a study of CXCR3 chemokines and chemotherapy response in bladder cancer (dated by TCRdb to 2022 to 2024). In terms of the full investigation: Whether chemotherapy response in human bladder cancer was predicted by intratumoral CXCR3 chemokine system activity was examined in the study.

For CDR1 and CDR2, the germline V gene lists LGHNA and YNFKEQ. Cut back by 2 bases and 7 bases, the V and J ends lie 9 bases apart. Counted from cysteine to phenylalanine, this CDR3 has 13 amino acids. Only CDR3 DNA is held: 39 bases, read in frame from base 1. The library was built by means of PCR. The sequencing machine was an Illumina HiSeq 2500. TCRdb cleaned the public reads at Q25 with fastp, built clones with MiXCR and kept in-frame beta chains. Under each unique CDR3 protein, matching rows form one entry showing the most common genes and DNA. The sample table holds 8,000 to 10,000 distinct CDR3 sequences, of which 23% were seen once. 8.8% of the sample is in the top ten clones. This clonotype has a count of ten or more. There is no known antigen for this receptor. No clone much larger than this one lies a single base away; base qualities are absent.

This specimen was acquired from a patient whose treatment included neoadjuvant chemotherapy. The rearranged chain carries TRBV4-2 and TRBJ1-5, and the D gene may be TRBD1, 5 bases matching. The receptor's source is a human donor with bladder cancer that did not respond to neoadjuvant chemotherapy. The DNA is as follows: TGTGCCAGCAGCCAATCTGGGGCCCAGCCCCAGCATTTT. This sequence encodes CASSQSGAQPQHF.